These 29 T cell receptor beta chains share one sample of origin, sequenced in a study of blood T cells in healthy people across ages (dated by TCRdb to 2015 to 2017). The method was 5' RACE. The data were produced on an Illumina HiSeq 2500. A second PCR of about 7 to 12 cycles was run with a J-beta primer mix and a sample-barcoded 5' primer. Using fastp trimming at Q25 and MiXCR clonotype assembly, TCRdb reanalyzed the public sequencing data and kept in-frame beta chains. Each record represents a unique CDR3 protein, reported with the most common genes and DNA among its rows. The sample contains over 950,000 distinct CDR3 sequences, roughly two fifths of them found a single time. Together, the top ten hold about an eighth of the sample. Sample: blood. Source of these receptors: a man younger than 30 in good health.

This clonotype was detected only once. V is TRBV4-1 and J is TRBJ2-1; TRBD2 matches at 12 bases. The CDR3 runs 17 residues. The germline gives CDR1 MGHRA, CDR2 YSYEKL. The ends lost 3 bases at V and 1 base at J; junction bases unmatched: 4. The CDR3 sequence: CASSQASGGASYNEQFF. CDR3 in DNA: TGCGCCAGCAGCCAGGCTAGCGGGGGGGCATCCTACAATGAGCAGTTCTTC.

This clonotype was detected a few times. The chain has TRBV6-2 or TRBV6-3 and TRBJ2-6; TRBD1 might be the D (6 bases). CDR1 is MNHEY, CDR2 SVGEGT, per germline. This CDR3 contains 18 residues. Trimming shortened V by 4 bases and J by 0 bases, and 16 bases separated the two germline ends. CDR3 loop: CASSWADRFLSGANVLTF. For the CDR3, the DNA is TGTGCCAGCAGTTGGGCGGACAGATTCCTCTCTGGGGCCAACGTCCTGACTTTC.

The gene calls are TRBV4-2 and TRBJ2-5; D possibly corresponds to TRBD2 (5 bases). The CDR3 is made up of 14 amino acids. V was trimmed by 1 base and J by 4 bases, leaving 10 bases between them. Looked up from germline, CDR1 is LGHNA and CDR2 is YNFKEQ. CDR3 DNA: TGTGCCAGCAGCCAAGCGGGTAGCGCAGAGACCCAGTACTTC. Its protein product is CASSQAGSAETQYF.

This clonotype has a handful of counts. The gene calls are TRBV2 and TRBJ2-6; no reliable D call. Germline V lookup: CDR1 SNHLY, CDR2 FYNNEI. The V end was cut by 9 bases, the J end by 0 bases, with 12 bases between. This CDR3 is 15 amino acids long. The CDR3 loop is CASHKRGSGANVLTF. CDR3 DNA: TGTGCCAGTCATAAGAGAGGCTCTGGGGCCAACGTCCTGACTTTC.

This clonotype has just a few counts. The chain is built from TRBV7-2 and TRBJ1-1; D gene ambiguous. The CDR3 covers 14 residues. CDR1 and CDR2 from the germline V gene are SGHTA and FQGNSA. V was trimmed by 4 bases and J by 1 base, leaving 10 bases between them. The chain's CDR3 is CASSSYPENTEAFF. CDR3 nucleotide sequence: TGTGCCAGCAGCTCTTATCCGGAGAACACTGAAGCTTTCTTT.

The table lists this clonotype with many counts. The chain employs TRBV29-1 and TRBJ2-3; 7 nucleotides line up with TRBD2. V lost 2 bases and J lost 5; bases outside the gene matches: 13. CDR3 length equals 16 residues. Germline CDR1 and CDR2: SQVTM and ANQGSEA. The chain's CDR3 is CSVEILRGGEEDTQYF. The DNA of the CDR3 is TGCAGCGTTGAAATCCTACGGGGAGGGGAAGAAGATACGCAGTATTTT.

There are a few counts of this clonotype. J is TRBJ2-5 and V is TRBV6-2 or TRBV6-3; possible D gene TRBD1, 6 bases. Trimming took off 4 bases at V and 11 bases at J, with 17 bases between the two ends. This CDR3 has 13 residues. The germline V gene has CDR1 MNHEY and CDR2 SVGEGT. CDR3 DNA sequence: TGTGCCAGCAGTTTGCAGGGGTGGAATGAGCAGTACTTC. Protein product: CASSLQGWNEQYF.

This clonotype was seen a handful of times. The gene calls are TRBV29-1 and TRBJ1-2, with D possibly TRBD1 on 6 matching bases. The V gene's germline CDR1 is SQVTM and CDR2 ANQGSEA. This CDR3 region has 14 residues. V was shortened by 0 bases and J by 5 bases, with 13 bases between the two germline ends. The CDR3 protein is CSVEDAGAPYGYTF. CDR3 DNA sequence: TGCAGCGTTGAAGATGCAGGGGCCCCTTATGGCTACACCTTC.

This clonotype has only a few counts. The chain carries TRBV7-9 and TRBJ1-2; D is undetermined. This CDR3 contains 14 residues. Looked up from germline, CDR1 is SEHNR and CDR2 is FQNEAQ (reference sequence). Trimming took 1 base from V and 5 from J, leaving 11 bases between them. In DNA, the CDR3 is TGTGCCAGCAGCTTAGGCGTACAGCCTTATGGCTACACCTTC. Translating gives CASSLGVQPYGYTF.

In this sample, this clonotype turned up a few times. This chain connects TRBV14 to TRBJ2-7; D is perhaps TRBD2 (7 bases). Trimming took 4 bases from V and 3 from J, leaving 16 bases between them. Germline CDR1 is SGHDN and CDR2 is FVKESK. CDR3 length: 15 amino acids. The CDR3: CASSPLWRGGYEQYF. CDR3 in DNA: TGTGCCAGCAGCCCCCTTTGGAGGGGGGGCTACGAGCAGTACTTC.

This clonotype has a handful of counts. The chain has TRBV12-3 or TRBV12-4 and TRBJ1-6; TRBD1 might be the D (5 bases). The V end was cut by 8 bases, the J end by 2 bases, with 13 bases between. CDR3 length: 15 residues. The CDR3 DNA follows: TGTGCCAGCGGACCAGGGTCACCCTATAATTCACCCCTCCACTTT. This encodes CASGPGSPYNSPLHF.

The rearrangement links TRBV20-1 to TRBJ1-1; 10 nucleotides line up with TRBD1. Trimming at V came to 5 bases and at J to 0 bases, leaving 6 bases not matched to a gene. CDR1 and CDR2 from the germline V gene are DFQATT and SNEGSKA (reference sequence). The CDR3 is made up of 15 amino acids. In DNA, the CDR3 is TGCAGTGCTGGGGACAGGGGATACATGAACACTGAAGCTTTCTTT. Its protein is CSAGDRGYMNTEAFF.

This clonotype was observed a handful of times. Here the CDR3 reads CASSQSPLDLYEQYF. The CDR3 DNA reads as TGTGCCAGCAGTCAATCACCCTTAGACCTTTACGAGCAGTACTTC. The V and J genes are TRBV7-6 and TRBJ2-7; D unclear. The CDR3 is 15 residues long. V lost 6 bases and J 4 bases, leaving 19 bases between the germline ends. In germline, CDR1 is SGHVS, CDR2 FNYEAQ.

This clonotype was counted only a few times. The rearrangement links TRBV4-3 to TRBJ2-1, with 11 bases fitting TRBD1. The V gene's germline CDR1 is LGHNA and CDR2 YSLEER. The CDR3 sequence is 17 residues long. After removal of 0 bases from V and 6 bases from J, the junction contained 7 bases not matched to a gene. The CDR3 spells CASSQDSRGQGVNEQFF. CDR3 nucleotide sequence: TGCGCCAGCAGCCAAGATAGCCGGGGACAGGGGGTCAATGAGCAGTTCTTC.

This clonotype has only a few counts. The rearrangement joins TRBV27 to TRBJ2-5; no reliable D call. CDR3 size: 13 residues. Germline CDR1 and CDR2: MNHEY and SMNVEV (reference sequence). Trimming removed 2 bases at V and 11 bases at J, with 15 bases between. CDR3 protein: CASSLQNIYEQYF. The DNA for the CDR3 is TGTGCCAGCAGTTTACAAAATATCTATGAGCAGTACTTC.

A few counts support this clonotype. The genes are TRBV9 and TRBJ1-2; 7 nucleotides align to TRBD1. CDR3 size: 14 residues. V was pared by 3 bases and J by 8 bases, with 10 bases of the junction left unmatched. Germline V gives CDR1 SGDLS, CDR2 YYNGEE. For the CDR3, the DNA is TGTGCCAGCAGCGGGTCGACAGGGAACATCGGCTACACCTTC. It yields the protein CASSGSTGNIGYTF.

This chain uses TRBV6-1 with TRBJ2-4; tentatively, D is TRBD1 (6 bases). The J call could be wrong; TRBJ2-7 is a better fit for the DNA end. The CDR3 loop spans 16 amino acids. CDR1 is MNHNS and CDR2 is SASEGT in the germline V gene. As DNA, the CDR3 is TGTGCCAGCAGTCGACAGGTTACTACTGGGTACTACGAGCAGTACTTC. Its protein is CASSRQVTTGYYEQYF.

This chain links TRBV4-3 with TRBJ1-3, with D possibly matching TRBD1 (5 bases). This CDR3 region has 16 residues. V lost 2 bases and J lost 1, with 12 bases in between. Germline CDR1 reads LGHNA; CDR2 reads YSLEER. CDR3: CASSQRSTGSGNTIYF. The DNA for the CDR3 is TGCGCCAGCAGCCAAAGGTCTACAGGTTCTGGAAACACCATATATTTT.

The V call is TRBV10-3, the J call TRBJ2-3; 7 bases match TRBD2. From germline, CDR1 is ENHRY and CDR2 SYGVKD. Losses at the gene ends were 7 bases for V and 0 bases for J; bases not matched to a gene: 10. This CDR3 spans 16 amino acids. The CDR3 here is CAIKGTIDSSTDTQYF. In nucleotides, the CDR3 is TGTGCCATCAAGGGGACTATCGATTCTAGCACAGATACGCAGTATTTT.

This clonotype has only a few counts. The rearrangement uses TRBV6-5 and TRBJ2-5; possible D gene TRBD1, 6 bases. Near its end, the DNA agrees better with TRBJ2-7, so the J call may be wrong. The CDR3 consists of 17 residues. The V gene's germline CDR1 is MNHEY and CDR2 SVGAGI. CDR3 amino acids: CASSYSDGTTGPHEQYF. Here the CDR3 DNA reads TGTGCCAGCAGTTACTCGGACGGGACAACCGGTCCGCACGAGCAGTACTTC.

This clonotype was counted once. CDR3 DNA: TGCGCCAGCAGCAACGGACAGGGTTTGAACACTGAAGCTTTCTTT. This gives the protein CASSNGQGLNTEAFF. The chain combines TRBV5-1 with TRBJ1-1; 8 bases are a match to TRBD1. Germline V gene data show CDR1 as SGHRS and CDR2 as YFSETQ. The CDR3 runs 15 residues. The trim removed 4 bases at V and 0 bases at J, leaving 5 bases unmatched. Full variable domain (missing parts from reference TRBV5-1 and TRBJ1-1): KAGVTQTPRYLIKTRGQQVTLSCSPISGHRSVSWYQQTPGQGLQFLFEYFSETQRNKGNFPGRFSGRQFSNSRSEMNVSTLELGDSALYLCASSNGQGLNTEAFFGQGTRLTVV.

In its sample, this clonotype was seen a few times. The genes are TRBV6-6 and TRBJ1-4; no clear D gene. Trimming took 7 bases from V and 3 from J, leaving 3 bases between them. Germline-derived CDR1 and CDR2 are MNHNY and SVGAGI (reference sequence). This CDR3 has 11 amino acids. The CDR3 DNA is TGTGCCAGCATGGCTAATGAAAAACTGTTTTTT. It codes for CASMANEKLFF.

This sequence joins TRBV6-6 and TRBJ1-4, with 7 nucleotides matching TRBD1. This CDR3 is built from 14 residues. Germline CDR1 is MNHNY and CDR2 is SVGAGI (reference sequence). Germline trimming cut 2 bases from V and 6 bases from J; bases unmatched to any gene: 3. The CDR3 bases are TGTGCCAGCAGTTACAGGGACAGTGATGAAAAACTGTTTTTT. Residues: CASSYRDSDEKLFF.

In this sample, this clonotype turned up many times. The V call is TRBV7-9, the J call TRBJ1-2, with D tentatively TRBD1 (6 bases). Germline values: CDR1 SEHNR, CDR2 FQNEAQ (reference sequence). This CDR3 region has 13 residues. V dropped 4 bases and J dropped 4 bases, with 10 bases sitting between them. The CDR3 nucleotides are TGTGCCAGCAGCTACGGGACACCCTATGGCTACACCTTC. It translates to CASSYGTPYGYTF.

This clonotype was seen a single time. The chain uses TRBV5-1 and TRBJ2-2; unclear D gene. The CDR3 spans 13 residues. Trimming removed 0 bases from V and 9 bases from J, with 9 bases in between. CDR1 and CDR2 (germline): SGHRS, YFSETQ. CDR3 sequence reads: CASSLDIDRELFF. The CDR3 DNA is TGCGCCAGCAGCTTGGACATAGACCGGGAGCTGTTTTTT.

This chain joins TRBV4-2 and TRBJ1-2; no clear D. Trimming took 0 bases from V and 8 from J, leaving 13 bases between them. CDR1 LGHNA and CDR2 YNFKEQ come from the germline V gene. This CDR3 has 14 residues. In DNA form, the CDR3 reads TGTGCCAGCAGCCAAGAGGCGGGTATGTACGGCTACACCTTC. Protein product: CASSQEAGMYGYTF.

The rearrangement joins TRBV6-2 or TRBV6-3 to TRBJ2-1; D may be TRBD2 (7 bases). This CDR3 is built from 18 residues. Trimming removed 8 bases at V and 1 base at J, with 24 bases between. The germline V gene encodes CDR1 MNHEY and CDR2 SVGEGT. The CDR3 coding sequence is TGTGCCAGCGTCGGGGGGTACGGGACACGTAATTCCTACAATGAGCAGTTCTTC. This encodes CASVGGYGTRNSYNEQFF.

This chain links TRBV6-5 with TRBJ2-5; D might be TRBD2 (5 bases). This CDR3 is built from 15 residues. CDR1 and CDR2 (germline): MNHEY, SVGAGI. Trimming took 5 bases from V and 2 from J, leaving 15 bases between them. The CDR3 DNA sequence: TGTGCCAGCAGTCTCGTGGAGGCCTTACAAGAGACCCAGTACTTC. Translating it yields CASSLVEALQETQYF.

This clonotype has more than one count but fewer than ten. The rearrangement uses TRBV5-1 and TRBJ2-3; 14 bases are a match to TRBD2. This CDR3 contains 18 residues. J lost 1 base, V lost 3 bases, and 7 bases had no gene match. The germline CDR1 and CDR2 sequences are SGHRS and YFSETQ. CDR3 region: CASSSGTSGGPGTDTQYF. The CDR3 DNA sequence: TGCGCCAGCAGCTCCGGGACTAGCGGGGGACCCGGCACAGATACGCAGTATTTT.